The clone carrying this T cell receptor beta chain was observed a single time. The table came from immunoSEQ multiplex PCR; TCRdb's copy has only in-frame clones and leaves some out. The sample includes roughly 2.5 million clones, around nine tenths of them seen just once. This entry comes from a study of shared clonotypes between healthy human individuals. This sequence was found in a man aged 18 to 35 in good health. Sequenced material: naive CD4+ T cells sorted from blood. This sample's subset: CD45RA+ positively selected.

The CDR3 nucleotides are TGTGCCAGTAGGCCACAGACAGCTCAGAACACTGAAGCTTTCTTT. Amino acid sequence: CASRPQTAQNTEAFF. This chain links TRBV19 with TRBJ1-1; tentatively, D is TRBD1 (5 bases). The CDR3 spans 15 residues. With 6 bases removed from V and 1 base from J, the gap between germline ends came to 15 bases. The germline CDR1 and CDR2 sequences are LNHDA and SQIVND (reference sequence). Full variable domain (missing parts from reference TRBV19 and TRBJ1-1): DGGITQSPKYLFRKEGQNVTLSCEQNLNHDAMYWYRQDPGQGLRLIYYSQIVNDFQKGDIAEGYSVSREKKESFPLTVTSAQKNPTAFYLCASRPQTAQNTEAFFGQGTRLTVV.